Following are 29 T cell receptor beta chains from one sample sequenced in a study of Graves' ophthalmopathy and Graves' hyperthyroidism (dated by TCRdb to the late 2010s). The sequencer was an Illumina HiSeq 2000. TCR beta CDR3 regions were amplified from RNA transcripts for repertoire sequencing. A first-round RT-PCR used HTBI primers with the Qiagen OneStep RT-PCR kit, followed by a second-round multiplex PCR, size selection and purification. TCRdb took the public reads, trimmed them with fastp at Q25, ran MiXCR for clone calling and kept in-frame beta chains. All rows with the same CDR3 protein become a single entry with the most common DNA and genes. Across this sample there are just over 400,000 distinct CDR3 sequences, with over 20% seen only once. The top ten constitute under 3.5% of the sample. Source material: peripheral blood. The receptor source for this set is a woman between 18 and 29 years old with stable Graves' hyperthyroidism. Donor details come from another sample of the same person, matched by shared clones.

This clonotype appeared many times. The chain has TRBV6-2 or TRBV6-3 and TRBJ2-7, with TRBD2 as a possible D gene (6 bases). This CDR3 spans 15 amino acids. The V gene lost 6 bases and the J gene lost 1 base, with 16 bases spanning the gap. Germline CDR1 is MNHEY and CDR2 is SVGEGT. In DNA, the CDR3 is TGTGCCAGCAGCTTACGGCGGGATCGGTCCTACGAGCAGTACTTC. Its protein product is CASSLRRDRSYEQYF.

Here the CDR3 reads CASSESSLHEQYF. The CDR3 coding sequence is TGCGCCAGCAGTGAGTCGAGTCTCCACGAGCAGTACTTC. The chain links TRBV10-1 to TRBJ2-7; no definite D call. This CDR3 has 13 amino acids. Germline loops: CDR1 WNHNN, CDR2 SYGVQD (reference sequence). Trimming removed 0 bases at V and 5 bases at J, with 8 bases between.

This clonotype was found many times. This CDR3 reads CASSEYSGRAAGELFF. The CDR3 bases are TGTGCCAGCAGCGAATATAGCGGGAGGGCCGCCGGGGAGCTGTTTTTT. The V gene is TRBV28, the J gene TRBJ2-2, with 11 bases identical to TRBD2. The trim removed 6 bases at V and 6 bases at J, leaving 9 bases unmatched. Per germline, CDR1 MDHEN and CDR2 SYDVKM. This CDR3 is 16 amino acids long.

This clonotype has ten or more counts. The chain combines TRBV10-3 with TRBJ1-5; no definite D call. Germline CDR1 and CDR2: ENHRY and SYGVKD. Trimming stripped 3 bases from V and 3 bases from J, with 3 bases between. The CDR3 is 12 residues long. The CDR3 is CAISDLNQPQHF. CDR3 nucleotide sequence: TGTGCCATCAGTGACCTCAATCAGCCCCAGCATTTT.

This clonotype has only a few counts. In nucleotides, the CDR3 is TGCAGTGCTAGAGATGTGCGAGAGGGGGGGACCGGGGAGCTGTTTTTT. Residues: CSARDVREGGTGELFF. This chain uses TRBV20-1 with TRBJ2-2; a weak D match, TRBD2 (7 bases). The CDR3 has 16 residues. The germline gives CDR1 DFQATT, CDR2 SNEGSKA (reference sequence). V gave up 0 bases and J gave up 5 bases, with 16 bases separating them.

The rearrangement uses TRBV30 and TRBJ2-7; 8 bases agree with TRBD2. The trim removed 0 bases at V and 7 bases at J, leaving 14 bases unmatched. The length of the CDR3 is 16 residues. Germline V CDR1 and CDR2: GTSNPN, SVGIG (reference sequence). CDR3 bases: TGTGCCTGGAGTGTTACTAGGACTAGCCCGAGATGGGAGCAGTACTTC. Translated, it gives CAWSVTRTSPRWEQYF.

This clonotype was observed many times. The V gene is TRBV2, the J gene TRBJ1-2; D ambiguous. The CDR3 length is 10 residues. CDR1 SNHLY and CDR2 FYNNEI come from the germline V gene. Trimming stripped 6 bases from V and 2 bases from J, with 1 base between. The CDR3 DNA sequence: TGTGCCAGCAGCAACTATGGCTACACCTTC. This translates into CASSNYGYTF.

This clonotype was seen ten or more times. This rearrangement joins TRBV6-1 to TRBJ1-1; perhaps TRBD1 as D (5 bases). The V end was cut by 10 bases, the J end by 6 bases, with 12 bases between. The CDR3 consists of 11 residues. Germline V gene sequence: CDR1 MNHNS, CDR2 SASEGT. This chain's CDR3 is CATEETAEAFF. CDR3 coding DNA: TGTGCCACCGAAGAGACAGCTGAAGCTTTCTTT.

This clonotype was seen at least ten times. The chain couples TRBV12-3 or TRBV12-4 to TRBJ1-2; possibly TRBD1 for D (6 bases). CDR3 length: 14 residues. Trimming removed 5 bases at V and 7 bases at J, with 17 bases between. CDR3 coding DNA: TGTGCCAGCAGTCAGGGGCAAGTGGGTCGTGGCTACACCTTC. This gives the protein CASSQGQVGRGYTF.

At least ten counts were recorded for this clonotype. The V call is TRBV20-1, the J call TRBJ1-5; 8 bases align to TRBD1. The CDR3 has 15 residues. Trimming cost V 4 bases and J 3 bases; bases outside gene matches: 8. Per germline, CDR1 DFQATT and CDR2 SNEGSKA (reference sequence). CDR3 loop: CSAKGQGWANQPQHF. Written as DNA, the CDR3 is TGCAGTGCTAAAGGACAGGGATGGGCCAATCAGCCCCAGCATTTT.

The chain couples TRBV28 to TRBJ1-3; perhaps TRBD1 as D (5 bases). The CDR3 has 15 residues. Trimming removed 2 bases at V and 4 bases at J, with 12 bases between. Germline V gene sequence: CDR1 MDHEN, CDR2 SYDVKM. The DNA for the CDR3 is TGTGCCAGCAGTTTACTTAGCGGGACGGGAAACACCATATATTTT. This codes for CASSLLSGTGNTIYF.

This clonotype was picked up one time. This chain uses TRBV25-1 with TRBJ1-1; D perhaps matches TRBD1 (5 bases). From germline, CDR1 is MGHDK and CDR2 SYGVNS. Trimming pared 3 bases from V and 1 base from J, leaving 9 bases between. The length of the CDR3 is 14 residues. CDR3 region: CASSDLTGNTEAFF. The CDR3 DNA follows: TGTGCCAGCAGTGACCTCACAGGGAACACTGAAGCTTTCTTT.

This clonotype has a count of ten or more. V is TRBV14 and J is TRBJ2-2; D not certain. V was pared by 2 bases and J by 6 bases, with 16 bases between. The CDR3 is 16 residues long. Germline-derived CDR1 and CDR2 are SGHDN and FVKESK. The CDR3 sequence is CASSQRVGAIAGELFF. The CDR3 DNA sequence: TGTGCCAGCAGCCAAAGGGTTGGAGCAATAGCCGGGGAGCTGTTTTTT. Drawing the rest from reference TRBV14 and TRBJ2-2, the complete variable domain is EAGVTQFPSHSVIEKGQTVTLRCDPISGHDNLYWYRRVMGKEIKFLLHFVKESKQDESGMPNNRFLAERTGGTYSTLKVQPAELEDSGVYFCASSQRVGAIAGELFFGEGSRLTVL.

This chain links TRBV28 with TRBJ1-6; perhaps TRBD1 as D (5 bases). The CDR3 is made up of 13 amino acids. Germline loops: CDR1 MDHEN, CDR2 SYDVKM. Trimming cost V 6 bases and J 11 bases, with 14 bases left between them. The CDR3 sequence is CASRGDQGPPLHF. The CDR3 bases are TGTGCCAGCAGGGGGGACCAGGGTCCACCCCTCCACTTT.

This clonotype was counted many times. The CDR3 DNA is TGCAGTGCTAGAGATATTGGGGGAGGTGAGACCCAGTACTTC. Protein product: CSARDIGGGETQYF. The chain employs TRBV20-1 and TRBJ2-5; possibly TRBD2 for D (6 bases). The germline V and J ends were trimmed by 0 bases and 5 bases, with 13 bases remaining between them. Germline loops: CDR1 DFQATT, CDR2 SNEGSKA (reference sequence). The CDR3 length is 14 residues.

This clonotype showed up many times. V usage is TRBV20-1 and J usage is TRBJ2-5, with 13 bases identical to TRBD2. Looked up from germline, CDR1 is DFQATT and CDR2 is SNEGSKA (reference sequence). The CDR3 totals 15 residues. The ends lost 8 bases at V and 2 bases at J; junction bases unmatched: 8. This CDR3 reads CSSATGLAGQETQYF. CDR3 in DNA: TGCAGTTCCGCTACGGGACTAGCGGGACAAGAGACCCAGTACTTC.

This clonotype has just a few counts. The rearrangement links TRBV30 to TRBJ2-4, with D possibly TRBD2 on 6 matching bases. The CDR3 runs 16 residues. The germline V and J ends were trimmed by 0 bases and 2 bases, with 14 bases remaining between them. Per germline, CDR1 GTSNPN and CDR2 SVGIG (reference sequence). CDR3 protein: CAWSVPWGVTKNIQYF. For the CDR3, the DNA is TGTGCCTGGAGTGTACCATGGGGGGTCACCAAAAACATTCAGTACTTC.

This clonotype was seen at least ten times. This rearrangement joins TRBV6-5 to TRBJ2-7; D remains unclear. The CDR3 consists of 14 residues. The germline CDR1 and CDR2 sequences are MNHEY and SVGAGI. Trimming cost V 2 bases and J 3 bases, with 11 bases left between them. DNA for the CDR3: TGTGCCAGCAGTTACACATCCCTGAGCTACGAGCAGTACTTC. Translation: CASSYTSLSYEQYF.

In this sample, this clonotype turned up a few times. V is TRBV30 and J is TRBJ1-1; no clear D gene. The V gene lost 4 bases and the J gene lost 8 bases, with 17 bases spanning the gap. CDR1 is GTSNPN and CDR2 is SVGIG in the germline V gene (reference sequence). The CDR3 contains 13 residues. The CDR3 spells CAWNLLGRREAFF. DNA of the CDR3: TGTGCCTGGAATCTTTTGGGCAGAAGGGAAGCTTTCTTT.

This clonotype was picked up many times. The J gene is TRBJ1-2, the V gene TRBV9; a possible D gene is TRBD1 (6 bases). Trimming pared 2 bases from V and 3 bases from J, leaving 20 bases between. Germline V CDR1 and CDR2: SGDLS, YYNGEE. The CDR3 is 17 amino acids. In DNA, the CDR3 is TGTGCCAGCAGCGTGGGCCCGAGGGGGGGCGGCGACTATGGCTACACCTTC. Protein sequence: CASSVGPRGGGDYGYTF. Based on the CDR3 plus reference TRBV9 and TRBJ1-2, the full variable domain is DSGVTQTPKHLITATGQRVTLRCSPRSGDLSVYWYQQSLDQGLQFLIQYYNGEERAKGNILERFSAQQFPDLHSELNLSSLELGDSALYFCASSVGPRGGGDYGYTFGSGTRLTVV.

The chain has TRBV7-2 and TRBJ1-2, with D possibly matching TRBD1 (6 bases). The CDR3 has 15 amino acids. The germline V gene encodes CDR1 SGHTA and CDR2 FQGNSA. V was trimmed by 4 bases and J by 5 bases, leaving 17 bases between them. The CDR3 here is CASSSRQGGAYGYTF. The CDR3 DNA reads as TGTGCCAGCAGCTCACGACAAGGGGGAGCTTATGGCTACACCTTC.

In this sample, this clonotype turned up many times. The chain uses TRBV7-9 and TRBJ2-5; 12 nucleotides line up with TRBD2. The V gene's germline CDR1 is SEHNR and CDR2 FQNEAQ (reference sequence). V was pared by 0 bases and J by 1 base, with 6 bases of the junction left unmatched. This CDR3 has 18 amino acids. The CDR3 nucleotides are TGTGCCAGCAGCTTAGCGGGGAGACTAGCGGGAGCCCAAGAGACCCAGTACTTC. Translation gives CASSLAGRLAGAQETQYF. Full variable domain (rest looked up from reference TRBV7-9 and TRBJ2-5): DTGVSQNPRHKITKRGQNVTFRCDPISEHNRLYWYRQTLGQGPEFLTYFQNEAQLEKSRLLSDRFSAERPKGSFSTLEIQRTEQGDSAMYLCASSLAGRLAGAQETQYFGPGTRLLVL.

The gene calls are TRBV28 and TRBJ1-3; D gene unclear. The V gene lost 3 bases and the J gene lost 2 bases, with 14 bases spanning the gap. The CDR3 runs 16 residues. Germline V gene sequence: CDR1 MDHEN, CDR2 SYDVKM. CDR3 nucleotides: TGTGCCAGCAGTTTGCTATACAGTCGCGCTGGAAACACCATATATTTT. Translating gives CASSLLYSRAGNTIYF.

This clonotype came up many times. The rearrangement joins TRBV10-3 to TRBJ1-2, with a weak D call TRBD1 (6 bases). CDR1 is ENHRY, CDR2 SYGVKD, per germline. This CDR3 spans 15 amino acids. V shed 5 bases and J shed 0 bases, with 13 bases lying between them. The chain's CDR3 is CAISIGGETNYGYTF. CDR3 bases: TGTGCCATCAGTATAGGGGGGGAGACTAACTATGGCTACACCTTC.

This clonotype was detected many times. The CDR3 DNA reads as TGTGCCAGCAGTTTAGAACTGGAGTCGGGAGGCTACACCTTC. Translated, it gives CASSLELESGGYTF. V usage is TRBV12-3 or TRBV12-4 and J usage is TRBJ1-2; D gene uncertain. V was trimmed by 1 base and J by 8 bases, leaving 14 bases between them. This CDR3 contains 14 residues.

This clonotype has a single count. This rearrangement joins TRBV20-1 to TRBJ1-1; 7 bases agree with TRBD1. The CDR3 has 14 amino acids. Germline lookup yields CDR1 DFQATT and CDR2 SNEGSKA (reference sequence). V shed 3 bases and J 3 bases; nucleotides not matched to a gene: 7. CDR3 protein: CSARTGWGDTEAFF. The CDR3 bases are TGCAGTGCTAGGACAGGGTGGGGGGACACTGAAGCTTTCTTT.

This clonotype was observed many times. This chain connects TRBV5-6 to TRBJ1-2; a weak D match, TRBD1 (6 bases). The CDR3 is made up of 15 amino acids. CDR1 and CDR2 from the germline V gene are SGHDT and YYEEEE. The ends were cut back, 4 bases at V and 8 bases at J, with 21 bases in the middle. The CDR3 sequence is CASSVFRGSGAGYTF. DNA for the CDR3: TGTGCCAGCAGCGTATTCAGGGGAAGCGGTGCAGGCTACACCTTC.

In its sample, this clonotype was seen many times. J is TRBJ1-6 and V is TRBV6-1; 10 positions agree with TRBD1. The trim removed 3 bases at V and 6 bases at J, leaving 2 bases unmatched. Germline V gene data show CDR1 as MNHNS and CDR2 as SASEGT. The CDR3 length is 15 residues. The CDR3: CASSDRDRGNSPLHF. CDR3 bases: TGTGCCAGCAGTGACCGGGACAGGGGTAATTCACCCCTCCACTTT.

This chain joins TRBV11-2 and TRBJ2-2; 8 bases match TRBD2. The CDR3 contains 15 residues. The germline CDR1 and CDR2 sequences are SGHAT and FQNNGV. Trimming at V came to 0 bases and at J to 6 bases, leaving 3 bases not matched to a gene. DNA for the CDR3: TGTGCCAGCAGCTTAGATGGGACTAGTTCCGGGGAGCTGTTTTTT. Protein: CASSLDGTSSGELFF.